The source of this TCR beta chain is a study of human T cells and chemical hapten exposure (dated by TCRdb to the early 2020s). For the study in its entirety: The libraries were sequenced as a pool, and the TCR yield per sample differed mostly because of small variations in library volumes within the pool. The study tracked peripheral blood TCR repertoire changes in vivo during primary and secondary sensitization to the hapten diphenylcyclopropenone (DPC) in alopecia patients. Both TCR alpha and TCR beta chains were sequenced from each blood RNA sample. The study at large found these results: Repeated subsampling changed both the strength of the expansion versus patch-test correlation and the threshold at which that correlation became significant. No change with DPC sensitization was found in the number of TCRs above 1 in 1000 frequency, and no evidence of global repertoire structure alterations was found.

Via the germline V gene, CDR1 is MNHNS and CDR2 SASEGT. The cysteine opens and the phenylalanine closes a CDR3 of 12 amino acids. Only CDR3 DNA is held: 36 bases, read in frame from base 1. V sheds 7 bases and J sheds 11 bases, leaving 17 bases between their ends. The library was built by means of RACE. The instrument given in TCRdb is NextSeq 500. During library preparation, unique molecular identifiers were attached to individual cDNA molecules so that TCRs could be counted in a quantitative, reproducible way. Per the source publication's procedure: The median number of TCRs per sample was 90,000 to 100,000, ranging from about 23,224 to 750,000. V, J and CDR3 annotation of the TCR reads was carried out using the Decombinator software suite. To make PS versus PT1 abundance plots, every sample was subsampled to the same number of TCRs (28,000). TCRs were defined as expanded if absent before sensitization and observed at least eight times at the 2-week time point. Using fastp trimming at Q25 and MiXCR clonotype assembly, TCRdb reanalyzed the public sequencing data and kept in-frame beta chains. One record per CDR3 amino acid sequence lists the most common genes and DNA. What appears here as the V and J calls and clone size reflects TCRdb's work, not the paper's. The sample table lists about 47,000 distinct CDR3 sequences, about 4.1% of them with a count of one. The top ten clonotypes cover roughly 5.2% of the sample.

What the time point label conveys for this sample: healthy volunteer bleed at 2 weeks. Total RNA was extracted from unfractionated whole blood that had been collected in Tempus Blood RNA tubes. Five or six healthy volunteers were used as TCR sequencing controls and were bled at day 0, 2 weeks and 6 weeks. At least ten counts were recorded for this clonotype. Its antigen is still unknown. No qualities accompany the bases; no much larger clone lies one base away. This TCR came from a human donor in good health. Some clones in this sample may be carry-over from other donors' samples. The chain is assembled from TRBV6-1 and TRBJ1-1; a tentative D call is TRBD1 (5 bases match). Material: whole blood. The sequenced DNA is TGTGCCAGCACCAAAAAGGGGCACCGGGCTTTCTTT. Translated, this gives CASTKKGHRAFF.